The 10 T cell receptor beta chains in this list originate from one sample, sequenced in a study of blood T cell repertoires in COVID-19. TCRdb's copy holds only in-frame clones and misses some; the assay was immunoSEQ multiplex PCR. The sample records about 190,000 clones, around 79% being singletons. Sequenced input: peripheral blood. The receptors derive from a woman aged 45-65 years with acute or convalescent COVID-19.

The rearrangement joins TRBV6-6 to TRBJ1-5; 11 positions match TRBD1. This CDR3 has 19 amino acids. Germline loops: CDR1 MNHNY, CDR2 SVGAGI (reference sequence). The V segment lost 5 bases and the J segment 4 bases; nucleotides outside the gene matches: 16. CDR3 sequence reads: CASSHTSGTGGSWNQPQHF. CDR3 coding DNA: TGTGCCAGCAGTCACACCTCCGGGACAGGGGGTTCGTGGAATCAGCCCCAGCATTTT.

This chain uses TRBV30 with TRBJ1-4; D remains ambiguous. This CDR3 has 13 amino acids. Germline V gene lookup returns CDR1 GTSNPN and CDR2 SVGIG (reference sequence). Trimming left V 3 bases short and J 8 bases short, with 13 bases between. CDR3 sequence reads: CAWRLPGGEKLFF. CDR3 sequence (DNA): TGTGCCTGGAGATTACCGGGCGGGGAAAAACTGTTTTTT.

This chain joins TRBV30 and TRBJ2-1; tentative D call: TRBD2 (6 bases). The CDR3 spans 18 residues. V was cut by 1 base and J by 5 bases, with 24 bases left in between. The germline V gene has CDR1 GTSNPN and CDR2 SVGIG (reference sequence). The CDR3 nucleotides read TGTGCCTGGAGTGAAGGGACTTTGGCGTTTACCGCAGACAATGAGCAGTTCTTC. Its protein product is CAWSEGTLAFTADNEQFF.

The chain uses TRBV28 and TRBJ2-7; the match to TRBD1 covers 8 bases. Looked up from germline, CDR1 is MDHEN and CDR2 is SYDVKM. CDR3 length: 14 amino acids. With V trimmed by 2 bases and J by 2 bases, 2 bases remained unmatched. The CDR3 DNA is TGTGCCAGCAGTTTAGACAGGGGTCCCTACGAGCAGTACTTC. Protein product: CASSLDRGPYEQYF.

The gene calls are TRBV30 and TRBJ2-3, with D maybe TRBD2 (5 bases). V dropped 3 bases and J dropped 6 bases, with 10 bases sitting between them. CDR3 size: 12 residues. The germline gives CDR1 GTSNPN, CDR2 SVGIG (reference sequence). CDR3 sequence reads: CAWSEGSDTQYF. DNA for the CDR3: TGTGCCTGGAGCGAGGGATCGGATACGCAGTATTTT.

The V call is TRBV20-1, the J call TRBJ1-2, with TRBD1 identical over 7 bases. CDR3 size: 14 residues. CDR1 and CDR2 (germline): DFQATT, SNEGSKA (reference sequence). The ends lost 3 bases at V and 1 base at J; junction bases unmatched: 5. CDR3 coding DNA: TGCAGTGCTAGTGGGGACAGTTTTAACTATGGCTACACCTTC. Translation: CSASGDSFNYGYTF.

The genes are TRBV4-3 and TRBJ1-2, with 9 bases that match TRBD1. The CDR3 sequence is 14 residues long. V trimming: 4 bases; J trimming: 8 bases; junction bases outside the gene matches: 8. Germline-derived CDR1 and CDR2 are LGHNA and YSLEER. The CDR3 nucleotides read TGCGCCAGCAGCCGAGGAACAGGGGGCCAGGGCTACACCTTC. Its protein product is CASSRGTGGQGYTF.

The CDR3 region has the DNA TGTGCCAGCCGATATTACGGGAGTTCACCCCTCCACTTT. It specifies CASRYYGSSPLHF. The V and J genes are TRBV6-5 and TRBJ1-6; no firm D call. The V end lost 8 bases, the J end lost 9 bases, and 14 bases lay between the germline ends. Germline CDR1 MNHEY, CDR2 SVGAGI. The CDR3 is made up of 13 amino acids.

This sequence joins TRBV4-1 and TRBJ2-5, with D possibly matching TRBD2 (5 bases). The CDR3 has 14 residues. Germline assignment: CDR1 MGHRA and CDR2 YSYEKL. The germline V and J ends were trimmed by 1 base and 4 bases, with 10 bases remaining between them. The CDR3 region has the DNA TGCGCCAGCAGCCAAGGTTTCGCGGGAGAGACCCAGTACTTC. Translation: CASSQGFAGETQYF.

This clone appeared a single time. The chain has TRBV16 and TRBJ1-6, with 10 bases aligning to TRBD1. This CDR3 contains 15 residues. Per germline, CDR1 KGHSY and CDR2 FQNENV. The V gene end was trimmed by 3 bases and the J gene end by 7 bases; junction bases not matched to a gene: 3. The CDR3 sequence: CASSQTGGGNSPLHF. In DNA, the CDR3 is TGTGCCAGCAGCCAGACAGGGGGCGGGAATTCACCCCTCCACTTT.